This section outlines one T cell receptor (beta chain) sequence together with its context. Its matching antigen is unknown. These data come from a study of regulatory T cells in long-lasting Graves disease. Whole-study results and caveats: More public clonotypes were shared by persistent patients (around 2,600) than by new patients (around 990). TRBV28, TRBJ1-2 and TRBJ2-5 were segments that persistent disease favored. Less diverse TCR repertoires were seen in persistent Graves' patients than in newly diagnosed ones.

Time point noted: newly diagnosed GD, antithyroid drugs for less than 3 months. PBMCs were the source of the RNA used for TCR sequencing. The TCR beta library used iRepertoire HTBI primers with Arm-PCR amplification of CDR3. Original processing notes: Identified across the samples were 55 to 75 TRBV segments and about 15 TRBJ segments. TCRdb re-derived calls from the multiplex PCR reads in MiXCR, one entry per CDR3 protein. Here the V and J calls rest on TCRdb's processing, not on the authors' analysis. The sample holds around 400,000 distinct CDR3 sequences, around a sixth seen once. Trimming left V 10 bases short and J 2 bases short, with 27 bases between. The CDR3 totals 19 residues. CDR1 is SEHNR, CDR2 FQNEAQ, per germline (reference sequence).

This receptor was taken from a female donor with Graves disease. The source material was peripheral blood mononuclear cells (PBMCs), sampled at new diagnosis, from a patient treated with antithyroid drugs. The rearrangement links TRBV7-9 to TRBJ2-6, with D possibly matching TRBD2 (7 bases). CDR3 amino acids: CATKGGGARLNPGANVLTF. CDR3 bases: TGTGCCACCAAAGGGGGGGGGGCGCGTCTAAATCCTGGGGCCAACGTCCTGACTTTC.